This section outlines one T cell receptor beta chain sequence together with its context. Its antigen is not known. PCR used 60 Vbeta primers and 13 Jbeta primers. The table came from immunoSEQ multiplex PCR; TCRdb's copy has only in-frame clones and leaves some out. The repertoire holds under 200,000 clones, with around 86% as singletons. This specimen belongs to a study of cytomegalovirus exposure and HLA in healthy donors. The study's findings and limits: Rare TCR sequences predominated, though certain public TCRs were found in many donors.

This CDR3 is 12 amino acids long. CDR1 is SEHNR and CDR2 is FQNEAQ in the germline V gene (reference sequence). Trimming removed 10 bases from V and 1 base from J, with 11 bases in between. What was sequenced was PBMCs. The sequence came from a man aged 35 to 55 in good health and CMV-seropositive. The chain couples TRBV7-9 to TRBJ2-7, with a tentative D call TRBD1 (5 bases). The CDR3 spells CANSDNSYEQYF. Written as DNA, the CDR3 is TGTGCCAACTCGGACAATTCCTACGAGCAGTACTTC.